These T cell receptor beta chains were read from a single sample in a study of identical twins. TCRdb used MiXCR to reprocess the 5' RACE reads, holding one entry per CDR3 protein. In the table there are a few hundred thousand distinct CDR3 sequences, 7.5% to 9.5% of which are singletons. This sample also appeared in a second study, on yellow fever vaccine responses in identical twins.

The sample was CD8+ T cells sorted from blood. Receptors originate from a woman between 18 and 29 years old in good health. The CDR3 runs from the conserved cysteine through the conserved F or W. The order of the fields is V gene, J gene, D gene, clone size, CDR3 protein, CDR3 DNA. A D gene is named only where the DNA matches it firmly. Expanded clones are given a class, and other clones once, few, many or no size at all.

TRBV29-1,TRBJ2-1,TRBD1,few,CSVKGQVGNEQFF,TGCAGCGTTAAGGGACAGGTGGGCAATGAGCAGTTCTTC
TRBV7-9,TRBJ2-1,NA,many,CASTKAIDNEQFF,TGTGCCAGCACCAAGGCCATCGACAATGAGCAGTTCTTC
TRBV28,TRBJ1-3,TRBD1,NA,CASRIGQGSGNTIYF,TGTGCCAGCAGGATTGGACAGGGGTCTGGAAACACCATATATTTT
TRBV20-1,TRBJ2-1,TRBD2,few,CSAPRWLAGGGEQFF,TGCAGTGCTCCTAGGTGGCTAGCGGGGGGCGGGGAGCAGTTCTTC
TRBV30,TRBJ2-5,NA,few,CAWSGETQYF,TGTGCCTGGAGCGGGGAGACCCAGTACTTC
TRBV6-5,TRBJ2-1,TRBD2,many,CASSYSQAGGPYNEQFF,TGTGCCAGCAGTTACTCTCAAGCGGGGGGGCCTTACAATGAGCAGTTCTTC
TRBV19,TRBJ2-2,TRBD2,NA,CASRPGLAAGELFF,TGTGCCAGTAGGCCGGGACTAGCTGCCGGGGAGCTGTTTTTT
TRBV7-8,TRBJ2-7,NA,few,CASSFFRDRPYEQYF,TGTGCCAGCAGCTTTTTCCGGGATCGGCCCTACGAGCAGTACTTC
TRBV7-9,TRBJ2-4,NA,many,CASSTPEGAIAKNIQYF,TGTGCCAGCAGCACCCCCGAAGGGGCGATAGCCAAAAACATTCAGTACTTC
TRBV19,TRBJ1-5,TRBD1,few,CASTATGNYQPQHF,TGTGCCAGTACCGCGACAGGGAATTATCAGCCCCAGCATTTT
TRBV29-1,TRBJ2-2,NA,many,CSVDDSRTNTGELFF,TGCAGCGTTGATGACAGCCGTACGAACACCGGGGAGCTGTTTTTT
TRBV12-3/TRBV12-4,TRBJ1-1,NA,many,CASSFIGPNTEAFF,TGTGCCAGCAGTTTCATAGGACCGAACACTGAAGCTTTCTTT
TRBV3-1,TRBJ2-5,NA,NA,CASRSYREGETQYF,TGTGCCAGCAGATCTTACAGGGAAGGAGAGACCCAGTACTTC
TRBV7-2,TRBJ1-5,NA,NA,CASSLGRYSNQPQHF,TGTGCCAGCAGCTTGGGACGCTATAGCAATCAGCCCCAGCATTTT
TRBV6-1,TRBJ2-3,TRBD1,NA,CASSERTGWSSTDTQYF,TGTGCCAGCAGTGAAAGGACAGGGTGGTCCAGCACAGATACGCAGTATTTT
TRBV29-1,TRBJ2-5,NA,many,CSVIVLGGSAHGETQYF,TGCAGCGTCATTGTTCTTGGTGGTAGCGCCCACGGGGAGACCCAGTACTTC
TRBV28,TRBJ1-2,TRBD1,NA,CASSGGQGTFYGYTF,TGTGCCAGCAGTGGAGGACAGGGTACTTTCTATGGCTACACCTTC
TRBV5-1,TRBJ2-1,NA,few,CASTTRLGGEENEQFF,TGCGCCAGCACCACTCGATTAGGGGGAGAGGAAAATGAGCAGTTCTTC
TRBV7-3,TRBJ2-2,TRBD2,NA,CASSGTSGGKLFF,TGTGCCAGCAGCGGAACTAGCGGGGGAAAGCTGTTTTTT
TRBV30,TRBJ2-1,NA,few,CAWGSGLNNEQFF,TGTGCCTGGGGCTCCGGACTAAACAATGAGCAGTTCTTC
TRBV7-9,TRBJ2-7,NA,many,CASSLVDFYEQYF,TGTGCCAGCAGCTTAGTGGACTTCTACGAGCAGTACTTC
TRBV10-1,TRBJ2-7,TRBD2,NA,CASSDASGGGEQYF,TGCGCCAGCAGTGATGCTAGCGGGGGAGGCGAGCAGTACTTC
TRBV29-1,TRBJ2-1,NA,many,CSVEGPGGKSYNEQFF,TGCAGCGTTGAGGGACCAGGAGGAAAGTCCTACAATGAGCAGTTCTTC
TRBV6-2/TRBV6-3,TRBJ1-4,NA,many,CASRASWGNEKLFF,TGTGCCAGCAGAGCTTCGTGGGGTAATGAAAAACTGTTTTTT
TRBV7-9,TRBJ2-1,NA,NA,CASSLADLNEQFF,TGTGCCAGCAGCTTAGCGGACCTCAATGAGCAGTTCTTC
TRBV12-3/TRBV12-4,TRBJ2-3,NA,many,CASSLGIVRTDTQYF,TGTGCCAGCAGTTTAGGGATAGTACGCACAGATACGCAGTATTTT
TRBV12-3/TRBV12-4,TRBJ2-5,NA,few,CASTLALETQYF,TGTGCCAGCACCCTAGCCCTAGAGACCCAGTACTTC
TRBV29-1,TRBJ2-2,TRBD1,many,CSARITGAGELFF,TGCAGCGCTCGCATAACAGGGGCCGGGGAGCTGTTTTTT
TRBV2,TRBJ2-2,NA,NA,CASSELPTGELFF,TGTGCCAGCAGTGAACTTCCGACCGGGGAGCTGTTTTTT
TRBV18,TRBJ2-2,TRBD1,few,CASSPVGQGNTGELFF,TGTGCCAGCTCACCTGTGGGACAGGGGAACACCGGGGAGCTGTTTTTT
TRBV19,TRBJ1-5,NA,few,CASSMSEYSNQPQHF,TGTGCCAGTAGTATGAGTGAGTATAGCAATCAGCCCCAGCATTTT
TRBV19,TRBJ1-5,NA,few,CASSIWSGVPDQPQHF,TGTGCCAGTAGTATATGGTCAGGGGTACCTGATCAGCCCCAGCATTTT
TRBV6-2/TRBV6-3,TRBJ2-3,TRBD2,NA,CASVLAGPPTDTQYF,TGTGCCAGCGTGCTAGCGGGGCCCCCCACAGATACGCAGTATTTT
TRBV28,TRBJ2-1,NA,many,CASSLVRGNEQFF,TGTGCCAGCAGTTTAGTCCGGGGCAATGAGCAGTTCTTC
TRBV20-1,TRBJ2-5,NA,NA,CSASLVGVRGQETQYF,TGCAGTGCTAGTCTGGTTGGGGTCCGGGGGCAAGAGACCCAGTACTTC
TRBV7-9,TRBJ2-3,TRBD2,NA,CASSRYSGGTDTQYF,TGTGCCAGCAGCCGATACAGCGGGGGCACAGATACGCAGTATTTT
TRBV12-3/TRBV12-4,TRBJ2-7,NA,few,CASSQAWDGTYEQYF,TGTGCCAGCAGCCAAGCCTGGGACGGGACCTACGAGCAGTACTTC
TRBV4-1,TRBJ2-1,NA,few,CASSQEETSYSEQFF,TGCGCCAGCAGCCAAGAGGAGACAAGCTACAGTGAGCAGTTCTTC
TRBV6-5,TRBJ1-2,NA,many,CASSYEGRTSYGYTF,TGTGCCAGCAGTTACGAAGGCAGGACCTCCTATGGCTACACCTTC
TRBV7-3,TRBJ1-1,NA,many,CASSLSSGDTEAFF,TGTGCCAGCAGCTTAAGTTCAGGGGACACTGAAGCTTTCTTT
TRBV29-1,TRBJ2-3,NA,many,CSATGLSTDTQYF,TGCAGCGCCACGGGACTGAGCACAGATACGCAGTATTTT
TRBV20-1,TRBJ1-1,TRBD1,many,CSARSLDRLGTEAFF,TGCAGTGCTAGATCCCTGGACAGGTTAGGTACTGAAGCTTTCTTT
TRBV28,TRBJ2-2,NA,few,CASSWANTGELFF,TGTGCCAGCAGTTGGGCCAACACCGGGGAGCTGTTTTTT
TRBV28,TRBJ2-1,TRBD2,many,CASSLIPGTSKRVEQFF,TGTGCCAGCAGTCTTATTCCCGGGACTAGTAAAAGGGTTGAGCAGTTCTTC
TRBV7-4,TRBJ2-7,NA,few,CASSPRGGRPPTYEQYF,TGTGCCAGCAGCCCGCGAGGGGGGCGGCCCCCCACCTACGAGCAGTACTTC
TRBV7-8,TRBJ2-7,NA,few,CASSPGTLSSYEQYF,TGTGCCAGCAGCCCCGGGACCCTTTCCTCCTACGAGCAGTACTTC
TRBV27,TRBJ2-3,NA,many,CASSLSRRWTDTQYF,TGTGCCAGCAGTCTCTCCCGGAGGTGGACAGATACGCAGTATTTT
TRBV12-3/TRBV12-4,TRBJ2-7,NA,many,CASSLILYFYEQYF,TGTGCCAGCAGTTTGATCCTCTACTTTTACGAGCAGTACTTC
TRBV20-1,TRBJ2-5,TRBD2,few,CSVLLEPGTSGSVWETQYF,TGCAGTGTGCTACTAGAACCCGGGACTAGCGGGAGTGTTTGGGAGACCCAGTACTTC
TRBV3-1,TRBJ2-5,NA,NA,CASSQEGSVETQYF,TGTGCCAGCAGCCAAGAGGGAAGTGTAGAGACCCAGTACTTC
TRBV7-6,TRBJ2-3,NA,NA,CASSLSALGTDTQYF,TGTGCCAGCAGCTTATCAGCACTCGGCACAGATACGCAGTATTTT
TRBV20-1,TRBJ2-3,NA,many,CSARDYLGVTTSTDTQYF,TGCAGTGCTAGAGATTATCTAGGAGTTACAACTAGCACAGATACGCAGTATTTT
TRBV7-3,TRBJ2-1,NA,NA,CASSFDPNGDYNEQFF,TGTGCCAGCAGCTTTGACCCGAACGGTGACTACAATGAGCAGTTCTTC